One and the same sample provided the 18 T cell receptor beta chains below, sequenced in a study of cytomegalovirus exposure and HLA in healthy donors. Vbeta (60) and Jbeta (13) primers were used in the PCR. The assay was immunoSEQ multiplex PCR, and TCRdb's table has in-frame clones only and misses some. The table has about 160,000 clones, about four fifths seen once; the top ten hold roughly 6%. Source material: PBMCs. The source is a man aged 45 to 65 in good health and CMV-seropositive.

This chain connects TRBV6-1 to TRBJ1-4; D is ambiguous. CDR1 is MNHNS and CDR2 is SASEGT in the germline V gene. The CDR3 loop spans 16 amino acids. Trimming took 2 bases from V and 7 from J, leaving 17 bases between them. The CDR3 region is CASSERLSPGFEKLFF. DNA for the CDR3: TGTGCCAGCAGTGAAAGGCTGTCCCCAGGATTTGAAAAACTGTTTTTT.

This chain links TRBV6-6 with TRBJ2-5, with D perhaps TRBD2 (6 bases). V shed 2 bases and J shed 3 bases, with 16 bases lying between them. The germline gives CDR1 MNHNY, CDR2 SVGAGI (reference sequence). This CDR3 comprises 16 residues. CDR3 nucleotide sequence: TGTGCCAGCAGTTACCTGTCGCGGGGCGTAAAAGAGACCCAGTACTTC. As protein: CASSYLSRGVKETQYF.

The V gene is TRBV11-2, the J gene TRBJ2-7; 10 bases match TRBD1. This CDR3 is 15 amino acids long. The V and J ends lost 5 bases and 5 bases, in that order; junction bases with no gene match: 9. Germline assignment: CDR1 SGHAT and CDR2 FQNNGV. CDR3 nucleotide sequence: TGTGCCAGCAGCACGATGGGACAGGGGATCGACGAGCAGTACTTC. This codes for CASSTMGQGIDEQYF.

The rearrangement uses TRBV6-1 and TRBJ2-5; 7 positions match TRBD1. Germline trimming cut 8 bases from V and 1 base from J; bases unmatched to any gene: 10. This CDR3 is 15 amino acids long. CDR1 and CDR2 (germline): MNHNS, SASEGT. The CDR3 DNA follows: TGTGCCAGCGACAGGGCCAATAGCCTCCAAGAGACCCAGTACTTC. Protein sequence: CASDRANSLQETQYF.

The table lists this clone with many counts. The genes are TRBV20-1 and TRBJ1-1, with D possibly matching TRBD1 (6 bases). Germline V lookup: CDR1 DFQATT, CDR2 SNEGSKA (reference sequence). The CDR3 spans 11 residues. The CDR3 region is CRGGKNTEAFF. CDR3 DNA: TGCAGAGGGGGTAAGAACACTGAAGCTTTCTTT.

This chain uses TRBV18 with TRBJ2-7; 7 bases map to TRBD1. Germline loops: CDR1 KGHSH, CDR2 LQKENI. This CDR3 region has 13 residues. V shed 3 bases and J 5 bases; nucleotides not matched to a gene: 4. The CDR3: CASSPGTVDEQYF. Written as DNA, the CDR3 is TGTGCCAGCTCACCCGGGACAGTGGACGAGCAGTACTTC. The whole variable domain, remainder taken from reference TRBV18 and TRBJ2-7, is NAGVMQNPRHLVRRRGQEARLRCSPMKGHSHVYWYRQLPEEGLKFMVYLQKENIIDESGMPKERFSAEFPKEGPSILRIQQVVRGDSAAYFCASSPGTVDEQYFGPGTRLTVT.

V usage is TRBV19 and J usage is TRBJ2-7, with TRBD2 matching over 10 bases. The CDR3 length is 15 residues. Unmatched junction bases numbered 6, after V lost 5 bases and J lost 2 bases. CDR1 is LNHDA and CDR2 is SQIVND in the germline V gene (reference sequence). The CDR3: CASSPQREGPYEQYF. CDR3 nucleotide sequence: TGTGCCAGTAGTCCCCAGCGGGAGGGACCCTACGAGCAGTACTTC.

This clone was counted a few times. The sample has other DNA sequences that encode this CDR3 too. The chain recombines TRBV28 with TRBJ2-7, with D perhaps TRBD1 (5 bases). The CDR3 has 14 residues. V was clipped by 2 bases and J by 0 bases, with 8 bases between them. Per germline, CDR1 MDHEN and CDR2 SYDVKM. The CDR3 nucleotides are TGTGCCAGCAGTTTAACAGGAAGCTCCTACGAGCAGTACTTC. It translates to CASSLTGSSYEQYF.

CDR3 coding DNA: TGCGCCAGCAGCTTGCTGATCAGAGGGTTGGGGACTGAAGCTTTCTTT. The encoded protein is CASSLLIRGLGTEAFF. The V gene is TRBV5-1, the J gene TRBJ1-1; the D is unclear. The CDR3 extends over 16 amino acids. V lost 1 base and J lost 5, with 18 bases in between. Germline values: CDR1 SGHRS, CDR2 YFSETQ.

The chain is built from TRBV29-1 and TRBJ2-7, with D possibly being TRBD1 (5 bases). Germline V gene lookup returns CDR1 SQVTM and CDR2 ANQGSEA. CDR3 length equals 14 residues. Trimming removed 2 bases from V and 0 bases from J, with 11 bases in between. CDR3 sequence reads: CSVEWAGNSYEQYF. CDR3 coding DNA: TGCAGCGTTGAATGGGCAGGGAACTCCTACGAGCAGTACTTC.

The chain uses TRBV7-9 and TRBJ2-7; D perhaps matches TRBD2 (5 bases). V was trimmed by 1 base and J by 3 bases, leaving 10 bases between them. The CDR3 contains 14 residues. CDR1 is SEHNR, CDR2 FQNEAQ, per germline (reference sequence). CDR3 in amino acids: CASSLGGSGYEQYF. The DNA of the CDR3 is TGTGCCAGCAGCTTAGGTGGCAGCGGCTACGAGCAGTACTTC.

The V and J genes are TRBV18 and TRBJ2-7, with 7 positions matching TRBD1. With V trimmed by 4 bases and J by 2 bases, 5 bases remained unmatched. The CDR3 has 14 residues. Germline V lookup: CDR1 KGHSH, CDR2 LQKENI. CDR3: CASSQRQGPYEQYF. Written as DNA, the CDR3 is TGTGCCAGCTCACAGAGACAGGGTCCCTACGAGCAGTACTTC.

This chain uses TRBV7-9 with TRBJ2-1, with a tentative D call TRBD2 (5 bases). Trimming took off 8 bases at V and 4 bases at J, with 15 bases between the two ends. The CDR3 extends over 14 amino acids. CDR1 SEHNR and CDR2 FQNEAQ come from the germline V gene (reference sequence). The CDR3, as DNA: TGTGCCAGCTCCGGAGGTCTTGGGTACAATGAGCAGTTCTTC. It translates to CASSGGLGYNEQFF.

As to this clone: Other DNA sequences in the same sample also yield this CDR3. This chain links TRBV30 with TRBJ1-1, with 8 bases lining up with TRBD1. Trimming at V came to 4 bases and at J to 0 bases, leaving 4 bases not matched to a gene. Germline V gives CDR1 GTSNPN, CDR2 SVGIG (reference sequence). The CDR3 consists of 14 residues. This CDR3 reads CAWNLGQVNTEAFF. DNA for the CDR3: TGTGCCTGGAACTTGGGACAGGTGAACACTGAAGCTTTCTTT.

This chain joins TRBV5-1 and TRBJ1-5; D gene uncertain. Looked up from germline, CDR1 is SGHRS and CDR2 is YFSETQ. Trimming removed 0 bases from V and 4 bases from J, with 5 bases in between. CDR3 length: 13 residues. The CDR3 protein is CASSLGANQPQHF. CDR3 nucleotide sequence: TGCGCCAGCAGCTTGGGCGCGAATCAGCCCCAGCATTTT.

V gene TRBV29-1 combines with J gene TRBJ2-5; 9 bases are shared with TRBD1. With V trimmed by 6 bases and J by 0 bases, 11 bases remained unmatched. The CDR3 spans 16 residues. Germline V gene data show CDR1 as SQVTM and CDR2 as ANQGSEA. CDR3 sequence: CSVQKGQGLYQETQYF. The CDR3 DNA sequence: TGCAGCGTCCAAAAGGGACAGGGCCTCTACCAAGAGACCCAGTACTTC.

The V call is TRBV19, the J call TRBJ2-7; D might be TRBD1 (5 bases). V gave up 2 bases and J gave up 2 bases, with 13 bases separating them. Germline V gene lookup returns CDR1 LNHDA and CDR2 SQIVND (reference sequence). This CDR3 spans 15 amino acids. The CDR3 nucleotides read TGTGCCAGTAGTATAAGGGGCAGGTCGACCTACGAGCAGTACTTC. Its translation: CASSIRGRSTYEQYF.

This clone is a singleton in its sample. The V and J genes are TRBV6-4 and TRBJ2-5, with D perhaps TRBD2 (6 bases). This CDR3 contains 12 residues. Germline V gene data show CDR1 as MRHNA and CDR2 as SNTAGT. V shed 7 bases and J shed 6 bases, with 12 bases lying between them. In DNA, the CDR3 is TGTGCCAGCATCCGGACTATAAAGACCCAGTACTTC. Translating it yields CASIRTIKTQYF.